This paragraph covers one T cell receptor (beta chain) sequence. It lacks a known antigen. Base quality data are lacking; no much larger clone is found one base away. This record comes from a study of CD8+ T cells in alopecia areata (dated by TCRdb to the late 2010s). As for the study more broadly: Treated patients were enrolled in an open-label pilot trial of oral tofacitinib, 5 to 10 mg twice daily, for moderate-to-severe alopecia areata. Scalp clonality was compared among normal scalp (n=4), patchy alopecia areata scalp (n=8), and alopecia totalis/universalis scalp (n=8). Biopsies were taken from tofacitinib-treated patients at baseline and at 4 and 24 weeks of treatment, and a later scalp biopsy was taken in several of the tofacitinib-treated patients. For the treated patients, the SALT score, which quantifies what percentage of scalp surface area is affected, served as the measure of disease severity. The study used high-throughput TCRbeta sequencing to examine T cell clonal expansion in alopecia areata, in both the C3H/HeJ mouse model and human patients. Amplification of TCRbeta CDR3 regions was done by immunoSEQ multiplex PCR using 35 Vbeta forward primers and 13 Jbeta reverse primers. On the human side, TCRbeta sequencing was run on scalp tissue and on sorted CD4+ and CD8+ peripheral blood T cells from healthy controls and from alopecia areata patients with either patchy or totalis/universalis disease. Tofacitinib was administered for 6 to 18 months, and 6 months of follow-up off drug were then conducted to assess delayed response and recurrence. The RNA source kit depended on sample type: the PAXgene miRNA kit for fixed scalp, the miRNeasy kit for PBMCs, and the RNeasy kit for mouse skin.

The germline V gene supplies CDR1 ENHRY and CDR2 SYGVKD. The CDR3 measures 15 amino acids from cysteine to phenylalanine. Only CDR3 DNA remains: 45 bases, in frame from the first base. V ends up 6 bases short and J 9 bases short, with an unmatched junction base count of 11. What the research found in general, with its limitations: Tofacitinib significantly lowered scalp clonality and the number of expanded CD8+ clones among the top 100 scalp clones. Compared with mice, TCR sequences shared between patients were less clear, possibly partly because of HLA diversity across the patient population. The treated cohort was small, with a single nonresponder, so links between baseline CD8+ expansion and response need larger studies. Unlike mouse skin, where gammadelta T cells dominate, normal human skin contains resident alphabeta T cells that get sequenced too, which complicates analysis of the scalp TCR repertoire. Lesional scalp, especially in alopecia totalis/universalis, showed higher clonality and more expanded CD8+ clones than normal scalp, suggesting antigenic drive. Many expanded lesional clones were found to persist in scalp and blood during tofacitinib treatment, and relapse after treatment cessation may be partly explained by this persistence.

Library preparation employed the immunoSEQ multiplex PCR assay. RNA was extracted from all samples and reverse transcribed into cDNA as template for TCR sequencing. First-strand cDNA was synthesized using SuperScript III with a 2:1 mix of oligo-dT and random hexamers. Amplification bias was assessed with a synthetic immune receptor repertoire, and residual bias was removed computationally. The authors' pipeline ran thus. After raw reads were preprocessed to remove errors, the CDR3 was defined following IMGT conventions as running from the conserved cysteine to phenylalanine. Clonality was computed as 1 minus the Shannon entropy, with the entropy normalized by log2 of the number of productive unique TCRs. Scalp TCRbeta sequences were cross-referenced with sorted blood CD4 and CD8 repertoires so that the CD4 or CD8 identity of scalp clones could be inferred. TCRdb's version of the immuneACCESS table is confined to in-frame rearrangements and falls short of the full clone set. An unresolved V gene accounts for under half of the shortfall where checked; the remainder is of unknown origin. V and J calls plus clone size are reproduced from that table; the DNA served to infer D and trimming. This sample holds some 200,000 clones; nearly 60% were observed only once. 4.5% to 6% of the sample belongs to the ten largest clones.

The sample's time point label is to be understood as: less than 25 weeks on oral tofacitinib. The treatment or condition label of this sample denotes: oral pan-JAK inhibitor, 5-10 mg twice daily. Peripheral blood and lesional scalp punch biopsies were obtained from patients with alopecia areata. PBMCs were isolated by density centrifugation and stained for CD3, CD4 and CD8, after which CD4+ and CD8+ T cells were sorted on a FACSAria. The sample in question was CD4+ T cells sorted from blood, obtained at week 24, from a patient treated with tofacitinib. The chain couples TRBV10-3 to TRBJ1-6; 7 of the junction bases match TRBD1. The receptor comes from a human donor with alopecia areata. The CDR3 loop reads CAIRSGDRAGSPLHF. The sequenced DNA: TGTGCCATCAGGTCCGGGGACAGAGCGGGTTCACCCCTCCACTTT.